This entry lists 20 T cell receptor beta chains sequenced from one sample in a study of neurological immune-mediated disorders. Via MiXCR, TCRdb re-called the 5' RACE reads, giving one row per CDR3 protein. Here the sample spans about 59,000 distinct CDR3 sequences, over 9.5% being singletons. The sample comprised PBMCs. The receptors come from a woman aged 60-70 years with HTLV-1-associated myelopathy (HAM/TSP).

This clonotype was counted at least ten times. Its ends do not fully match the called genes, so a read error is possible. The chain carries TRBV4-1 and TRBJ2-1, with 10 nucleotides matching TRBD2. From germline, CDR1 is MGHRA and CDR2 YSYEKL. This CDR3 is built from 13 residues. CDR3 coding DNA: TGCGCCAGCAGCCAATATGGCCTAGCGGGAGTACAATTC. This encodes CASSQYGLAGVQF.

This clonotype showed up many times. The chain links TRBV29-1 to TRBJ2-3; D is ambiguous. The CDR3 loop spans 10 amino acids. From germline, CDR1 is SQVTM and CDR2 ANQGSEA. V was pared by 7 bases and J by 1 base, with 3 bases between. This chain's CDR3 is CSGGTDTQYF. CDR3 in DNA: TGCAGCGGAGGCACAGATACGCAGTATTTT.

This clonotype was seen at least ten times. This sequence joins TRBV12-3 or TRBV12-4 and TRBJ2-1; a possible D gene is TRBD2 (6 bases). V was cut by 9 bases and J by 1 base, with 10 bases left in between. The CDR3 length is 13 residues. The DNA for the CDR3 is TGTGCCAGTAGCGGTTTTTCCTACAATGAGCAGTTCTTC. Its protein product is CASSGFSYNEQFF.

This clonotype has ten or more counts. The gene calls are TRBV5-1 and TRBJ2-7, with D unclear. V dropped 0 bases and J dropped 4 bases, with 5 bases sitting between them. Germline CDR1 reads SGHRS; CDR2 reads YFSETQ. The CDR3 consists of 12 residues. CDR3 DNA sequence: TGCGCCAGCAGCTTGGATTTATACGAGCAGTACTTC. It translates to CASSLDLYEQYF.

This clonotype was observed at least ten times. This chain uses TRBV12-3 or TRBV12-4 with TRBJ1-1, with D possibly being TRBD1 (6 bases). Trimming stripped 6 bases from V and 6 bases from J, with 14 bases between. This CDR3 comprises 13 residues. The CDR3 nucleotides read TGTGCCAGCAGCCCACAGGGCCGTCCTGAAGCTTTCTTT. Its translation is CASSPQGRPEAFF.

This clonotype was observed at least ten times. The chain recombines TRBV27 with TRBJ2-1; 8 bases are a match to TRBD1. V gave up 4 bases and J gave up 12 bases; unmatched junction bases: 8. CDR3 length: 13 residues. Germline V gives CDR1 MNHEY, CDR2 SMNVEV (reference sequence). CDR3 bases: TGTGCCAGCAGTTCCGGGACAGGTTTCGGGCAGTTCTTC. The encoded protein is CASSSGTGFGQFF.

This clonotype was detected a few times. Here the CDR3 DNA reads TGCGCCAGCAGTGACTCCATGAATGAGCAGTTCTTC. Its translation is CASSDSMNEQFF. The rearrangement uses TRBV10-1 and TRBJ2-1; D uncertain. The CDR3 spans 12 residues. CDR1 WNHNN and CDR2 SYGVQD come from the germline V gene (reference sequence). Trimming took 3 bases from V and 7 from J, leaving 7 bases between them.

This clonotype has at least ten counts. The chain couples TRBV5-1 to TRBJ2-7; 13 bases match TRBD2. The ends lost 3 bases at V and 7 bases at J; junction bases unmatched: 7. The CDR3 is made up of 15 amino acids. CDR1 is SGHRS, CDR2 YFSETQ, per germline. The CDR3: CASSSSGLAGREQYF. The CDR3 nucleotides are TGCGCCAGCAGCTCATCGGGACTAGCGGGACGGGAGCAGTACTTC.

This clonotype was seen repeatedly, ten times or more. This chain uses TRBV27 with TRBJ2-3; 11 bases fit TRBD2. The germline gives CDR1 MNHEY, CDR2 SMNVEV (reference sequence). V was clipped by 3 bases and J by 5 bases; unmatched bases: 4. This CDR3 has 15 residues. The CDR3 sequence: CASSFLAGGVDTQYF. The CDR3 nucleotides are TGTGCCAGCAGTTTTCTAGCGGGAGGTGTAGATACGCAGTATTTT.

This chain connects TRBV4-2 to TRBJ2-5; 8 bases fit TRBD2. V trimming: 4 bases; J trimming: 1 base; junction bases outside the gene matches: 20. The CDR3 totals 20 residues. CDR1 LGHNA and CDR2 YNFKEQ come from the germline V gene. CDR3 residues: CASSLIDNRASGGPQETQYF. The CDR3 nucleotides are TGTGCCAGCAGCCTTATAGATAACAGGGCGAGCGGGGGACCCCAAGAGACCCAGTACTTC.

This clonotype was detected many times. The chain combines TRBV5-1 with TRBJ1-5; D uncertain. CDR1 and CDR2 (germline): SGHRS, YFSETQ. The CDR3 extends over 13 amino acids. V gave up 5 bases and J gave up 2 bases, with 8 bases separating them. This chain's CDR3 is CASRVNGNQPQHF. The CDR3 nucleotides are TGCGCCAGCAGGGTGAACGGCAATCAGCCCCAGCATTTT. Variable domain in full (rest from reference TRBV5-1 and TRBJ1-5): KAGVTQTPRYLIKTRGQQVTLSCSPISGHRSVSWYQQTPGQGLQFLFEYFSETQRNKGNFPGRFSGRQFSNSRSEMNVSTLELGDSALYLCASRVNGNQPQHFGDGTRLSIL.

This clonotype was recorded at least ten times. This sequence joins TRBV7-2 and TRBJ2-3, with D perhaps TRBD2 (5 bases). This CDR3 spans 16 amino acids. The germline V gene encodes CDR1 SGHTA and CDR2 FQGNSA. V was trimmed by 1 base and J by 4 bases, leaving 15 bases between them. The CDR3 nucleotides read TGTGCCAGCAGCTTAGGGGTGGGAGCCCGAGCAGATACGCAGTATTTT. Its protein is CASSLGVGARADTQYF. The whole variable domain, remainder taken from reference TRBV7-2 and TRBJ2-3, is GAGVSQSPSNKVTEKGKDVELRCDPISGHTALYWYRQSLGQGLEFLIYFQGNSAPDKSGLPSDRFSAERTGGSVSTLTIQRTQQEDSAVYLCASSLGVGARADTQYFGPGTRLTVL.

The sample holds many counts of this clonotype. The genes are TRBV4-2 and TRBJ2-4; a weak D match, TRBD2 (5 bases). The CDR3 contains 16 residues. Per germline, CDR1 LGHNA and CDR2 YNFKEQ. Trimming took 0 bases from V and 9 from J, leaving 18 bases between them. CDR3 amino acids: CASSQDALVGSAIQYF. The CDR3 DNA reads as TGTGCCAGCAGCCAAGACGCCCTTGTTGGGAGTGCCATTCAGTACTTC.

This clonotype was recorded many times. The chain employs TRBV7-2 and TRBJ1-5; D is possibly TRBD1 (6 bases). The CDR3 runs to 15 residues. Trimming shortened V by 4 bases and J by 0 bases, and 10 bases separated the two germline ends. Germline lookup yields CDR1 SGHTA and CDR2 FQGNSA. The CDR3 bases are TGTGCCAGCAGCTCGACAGGATATAGCAATCAGCCCCAGCATTTT. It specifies CASSSTGYSNQPQHF.

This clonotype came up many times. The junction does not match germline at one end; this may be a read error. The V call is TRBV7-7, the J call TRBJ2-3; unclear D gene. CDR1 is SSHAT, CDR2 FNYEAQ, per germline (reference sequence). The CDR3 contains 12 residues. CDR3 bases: TGTGCTAGCACCTTCTCAAACGATACGCAGTATTTT. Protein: CASTFSNDTQYF. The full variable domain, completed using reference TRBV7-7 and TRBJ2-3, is GAGVSQSPRYKVTKRGQDVTLRCDPISSHATLYWYQQALGQGPEFLTYFNYEAQPDKSGLPSDRFSAERPEGSISTLTIQRTEQRDSAMYRCASTFSNDTQYFGPGTRLTVL.

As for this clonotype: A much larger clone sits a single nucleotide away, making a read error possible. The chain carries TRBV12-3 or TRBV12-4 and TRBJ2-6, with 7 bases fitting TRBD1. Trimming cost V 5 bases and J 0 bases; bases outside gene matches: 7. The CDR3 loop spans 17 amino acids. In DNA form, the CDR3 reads TGTGCCAGCAGTCTCCCGGACAGGCTCTCTGGGGCCAACGTCCTGACTTTC. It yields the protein CASSLPDRLSGANVLTF.

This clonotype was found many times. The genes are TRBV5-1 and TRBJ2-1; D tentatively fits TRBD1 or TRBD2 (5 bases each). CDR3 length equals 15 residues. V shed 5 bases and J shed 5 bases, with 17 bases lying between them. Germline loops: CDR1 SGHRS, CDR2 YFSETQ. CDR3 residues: CASSDRGRVDNEQFF. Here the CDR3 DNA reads TGCGCCAGCAGTGACCGGGGCCGGGTCGACAATGAGCAGTTCTTC. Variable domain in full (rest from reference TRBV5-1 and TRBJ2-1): KAGVTQTPRYLIKTRGQQVTLSCSPISGHRSVSWYQQTPGQGLQFLFEYFSETQRNKGNFPGRFSGRQFSNSRSEMNVSTLELGDSALYLCASSDRGRVDNEQFFGPGTRLTVL.

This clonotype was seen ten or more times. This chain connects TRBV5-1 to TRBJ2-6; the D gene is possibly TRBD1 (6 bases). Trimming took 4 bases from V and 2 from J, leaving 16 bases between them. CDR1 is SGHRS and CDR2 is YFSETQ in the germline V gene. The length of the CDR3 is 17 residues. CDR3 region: CASSLNYAGAGANVLTF. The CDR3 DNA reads TGCGCCAGCAGCCTTAACTACGCAGGGGCTGGGGCCAACGTCCTGACTTTC.

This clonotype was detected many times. CDR3 sequence: CASSLELNNEQFF. The DNA of the CDR3 is TGTGCCAGCAGCTTAGAACTAAACAATGAGCAGTTCTTC. The J gene is TRBJ2-1, the V gene TRBV11-2; D not resolved. Germline V gives CDR1 SGHAT, CDR2 FQNNGV. The germline V and J ends were trimmed by 0 bases and 5 bases, with 5 bases remaining between them. This CDR3 has 13 amino acids.

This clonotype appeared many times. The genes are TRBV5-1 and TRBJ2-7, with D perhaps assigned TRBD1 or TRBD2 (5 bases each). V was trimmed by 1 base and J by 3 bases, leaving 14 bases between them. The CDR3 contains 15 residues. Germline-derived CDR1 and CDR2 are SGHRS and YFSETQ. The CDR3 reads CASSLNGAANYEQYF. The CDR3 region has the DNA TGCGCCAGCAGCTTGAACGGGGCCGCGAACTACGAGCAGTACTTC.